What follows are 31 T cell receptor beta chains derived from one specimen sequenced in a study of T and B cells in COVID-19 patients. From blood, about 240-550 ng of genomic DNA served as TRB template. TRB rearrangements were amplified by multiplex PCR with BIOMED2 TRB-A/B primers. Each CDR3 protein gets one entry after TCRdb re-called the multiplex PCR reads with MiXCR. The sample has roughly 21,000 distinct CDR3 sequences, around 30% seen once. The sequencing sample was made of blood. The origin of the receptors is a human donor who had recovered from COVID-19.

V usage is TRBV6-5 and J usage is TRBJ1-2; D is unclear. V lost 6 bases, J lost 7 bases, and 9 bases lay in between. Germline assignment: CDR1 MNHEY and CDR2 SVGAGI. The CDR3 length is 11 residues. This CDR3 reads CASRSTLGYTF. The CDR3, as DNA: TGTGCCAGCAGATCAACCCTTGGCTACACCTTC.

V is TRBV6-2 or TRBV6-3 and J is TRBJ2-4, with 10 nucleotides matching TRBD2. J lost 5 bases, V lost 6 bases, and 13 bases had no gene match. The CDR3 covers 17 residues. Germline CDR1 and CDR2: MNHEY and SVGEGT. The CDR3 DNA follows: TGTGCCAGCAGCCAAAACGGAGCGGGGGGGCGGGAAAACATTCAGTACTTC. Protein product: CASSQNGAGGRENIQYF.

This clonotype occurred a few times. This rearrangement joins TRBV10-3 to TRBJ2-1; 9 bases match TRBD2. Germline lookup yields CDR1 ENHRY and CDR2 SYGVKD. The V gene end was trimmed by 8 bases and the J gene end by 3 bases; junction bases not matched to a gene: 5. The CDR3 has 14 amino acids. This chain's CDR3 is CAISASGVYNEQFF. CDR3 DNA sequence: TGTGCCATCTCCGCTAGCGGGGTCTACAATGAGCAGTTCTTC.

There are a few counts of this clonotype. The chain links TRBV6-1 to TRBJ2-1; perhaps D is TRBD1 or TRBD2 (5 bases each). Germline CDR1 is MNHNS and CDR2 is SASEGT. The CDR3 consists of 13 residues. V was shortened by 5 bases and J by 15 bases, with 20 bases between the two germline ends. DNA for the CDR3: TGTGCCAGCAGTCCGGGGACCCTTCGGGTCTGGTTCTTC. Its translation: CASSPGTLRVWFF.

This clonotype was observed a few times. CDR3 DNA sequence: TGTGCCACCAGTGACTCTGGACTAGCTGGGGCCAACGTCCTGACTTTC. Its translation is CATSDSGLAGANVLTF. J is TRBJ2-6 and V is TRBV24-1; the match to TRBD2 covers 7 bases. Losses at the gene ends were 4 bases for V and 2 bases for J; bases not matched to a gene: 4. The V gene's germline CDR1 is KGHDR and CDR2 SFDVKD. The CDR3 length is 16 residues.

In this sample, this clonotype is medium-sized. The chain combines TRBV29-1 with TRBJ1-1; D possibly corresponds to TRBD1 (6 bases). The CDR3 totals 14 residues. The V gene's germline CDR1 is SQVTM and CDR2 ANQGSEA. The V end was cut by 8 bases, the J end by 4 bases, with 20 bases between. CDR3 coding DNA: TGCAGCATATCGAGGGGGGGTTTCGGCACTGAAGCTTTCTTT. Residues: CSISRGGFGTEAFF.

The rearrangement joins TRBV6-5 to TRBJ2-1; 10 bases line up with TRBD2. The length of the CDR3 is 15 residues. Germline-derived CDR1 and CDR2 are MNHEY and SVGAGI. V trimming: 6 bases; J trimming: 1 base; junction bases outside the gene matches: 3. CDR3 bases: TGTGCCAGCAGGGGACTAGCGCAATCCTACAATGAGCAGTTCTTC. This gives the protein CASRGLAQSYNEQFF.

Ten or more counts support this clonotype. The chain recombines TRBV11-3 with TRBJ1-4; D gene ambiguous. V was trimmed by 3 bases and J by 8 bases, leaving 13 bases between them. The germline V gene has CDR1 SGHNT and CDR2 YENEEA. The CDR3 is 14 residues long. The CDR3 region is CASSFGVYGEKLFF. The CDR3, as DNA: TGTGCCAGCAGCTTTGGGGTCTATGGGGAAAAACTGTTTTTT.

This clonotype turned up a few times. The junction and the germline gene differ at one end; a read error may be behind it. The V and J genes are TRBV11-3 and TRBJ2-3; 8 nucleotides align to TRBD1. The germline V gene has CDR1 SGHNT and CDR2 YENEEA. This CDR3 region has 15 residues. The chain's CDR3 is CARSFSGGGIDTQYF. The CDR3 DNA follows: TGTGCCAGAAGCTTCTCAGGGGGCGGGATAGATACGCAGTATTTT.

This clonotype was seen ten or more times. V and J are TRBV11-3 and TRBJ1-2, with D possibly TRBD1 on 6 matching bases. CDR3 length: 14 residues. The V gene's germline CDR1 is SGHNT and CDR2 YENEEA. Trimming took 5 bases from V and 5 from J, leaving 15 bases between them. The CDR3 region is CASSQTGTHYGYTF. DNA for the CDR3: TGTGCCAGCAGCCAAACCGGGACACATTATGGCTACACCTTC.

V and J are TRBV18 and TRBJ1-3, with D possibly TRBD1 on 6 matching bases. The germline V and J ends were trimmed by 3 bases and 0 bases, with 15 bases remaining between them. The CDR3 is made up of 17 amino acids. Germline V lookup: CDR1 KGHSH, CDR2 LQKENI. CDR3 amino acids: CASSPGTGFYSGNTIYF. In nucleotides, the CDR3 is TGTGCCAGCTCACCCGGAACAGGGTTCTACTCTGGAAACACCATATATTTT.

This clonotype was observed a handful of times. This sequence joins TRBV27 and TRBJ1-1; 7 bases are shared with TRBD1. J was trimmed by 6 bases and V by 4 bases; bases with no gene match: 14. The CDR3 loop spans 16 amino acids. Germline loops: CDR1 MNHEY, CDR2 SMNVEV (reference sequence). In DNA form, the CDR3 reads TGTGCCAGCAGTTCCTCCCCGGGACAGCTCTTCGCTGAAGCTTTCTTT. It translates to CASSSSPGQLFAEAFF.

The chain links TRBV18 to TRBJ1-5; weak D call: TRBD1 (6 bases). The CDR3 spans 13 residues. Trimming took 6 bases from V and 4 from J, leaving 10 bases between them. Germline V gene data show CDR1 as KGHSH and CDR2 as LQKENI. The CDR3 nucleotides are TGTGCCAGCTCGCGCGGACAGAATCAGCCCCAGCATTTT. This sequence encodes CASSRGQNQPQHF.

This clonotype was counted many times. The V and J genes are TRBV19 and TRBJ1-2; possible D gene TRBD1, 5 bases. The CDR3 is 12 residues long. Trimming removed 8 bases from V and 6 bases from J, with 13 bases in between. The germline CDR1 and CDR2 sequences are LNHDA and SQIVND (reference sequence). The CDR3 DNA reads as TGTGCCAGTGAGGATCGGGGGGATGGCTACACCTTC. Amino acids: CASEDRGDGYTF.

This clonotype is termed medium-sized. The genes are TRBV11-3 and TRBJ2-3; 11 nucleotides line up with TRBD1. The CDR3 covers 16 residues. V lost 4 bases to trimming and J lost 5 bases; unmatched junction nucleotides: 8. In germline, CDR1 is SGHNT, CDR2 YENEEA. CDR3 in amino acids: CASSSGQGAYIDTQYF. CDR3 bases: TGTGCCAGCAGCTCCGGACAGGGGGCGTATATAGATACGCAGTATTTT. The variable domain in full, with the rest retrieved from reference TRBV11-3 and TRBJ2-3, is EAGVVQSPRYKIIEKKQPVAFWCNPISGHNTLYWYLQNLGQGPELLIRYENEEAVDDSQLPKDRFSAERLKGVDSTLKIQPAELGDSAVYLCASSSGQGAYIDTQYFGPGTRLTVL.

The chain is built from TRBV6-5 and TRBJ1-1, with D maybe TRBD1 (6 bases). The V gene's germline CDR1 is MNHEY and CDR2 SVGAGI. The CDR3 is 16 amino acids. Trimming left V 0 bases short and J 4 bases short, with 15 bases between. CDR3 DNA sequence: TGTGCCAGCAGTTACTCGTATCCAGGGGCGGTCACTGAAGCTTTCTTT. Its protein is CASSYSYPGAVTEAFF.

This clonotype showed up many times. The genes are TRBV5-4 and TRBJ2-2; 12 bases are shared with TRBD2. This CDR3 comprises 18 residues. Germline-derived CDR1 and CDR2 are SGHNT and YYREEE (reference sequence). The junction had 12 bases not matched to a gene; V was cut back by 9 bases and J by 0 bases. CDR3 loop: CATGRASGGVSNTGELFF. CDR3 coding DNA: TGTGCCACAGGGAGGGCTAGCGGGGGGGTATCGAACACCGGGGAGCTGTTTTTT.

This clonotype was detected a few times. The CDR3 region has the DNA TGTGCCAGCAGCTCAGGGACAGTGGTCGTGGTTGCTTTCTTT. Protein sequence: CASSSGTVVVVAFF. The V gene is TRBV5-5, the J gene TRBJ1-1; 7 bases align to TRBD1. The CDR3 contains 14 residues. Germline V CDR1 and CDR2: SGHKS, YYEKEE (reference sequence). V gave up 3 bases and J gave up 11 bases; unmatched junction bases: 13.

This clonotype was counted many times. The rearrangement links TRBV19 to TRBJ1-2, with 7 bases lining up with TRBD1. The germline CDR1 and CDR2 sequences are LNHDA and SQIVND (reference sequence). This CDR3 contains 12 residues. Germline trimming cut 7 bases from V and 4 bases from J; bases unmatched to any gene: 3. CDR3 bases: TGTGCCAGTAAAGGGGGCGGCTATGGCTACACCTTC. Encoded protein: CASKGGGYGYTF.

This clonotype was counted between two and nine times. The genes are TRBV6-5 and TRBJ1-3, with D hard to call. This CDR3 comprises 13 residues. V dropped 6 bases and J dropped 7 bases, with 13 bases sitting between them. The germline V gene has CDR1 MNHEY and CDR2 SVGAGI. The CDR3 is CASRSEDDNTIYF. CDR3 coding DNA: TGTGCCAGCAGATCTGAGGACGATAACACCATATATTTT.

The V call is TRBV6-5, the J call TRBJ2-2; 7 bases map to TRBD2. Looked up from germline, CDR1 is MNHEY and CDR2 is SVGAGI. V lost 4 bases and J lost 7; bases outside the gene matches: 9. This CDR3 is 15 amino acids long. This CDR3 is CASSFLLAEGGELFF. In DNA, the CDR3 is TGTGCCAGCAGTTTTCTCCTAGCGGAGGGCGGGGAGCTGTTTTTT.

In this sample, this clonotype is medium-sized. The chain carries TRBV19 and TRBJ2-7; D gene uncertain. In germline, CDR1 is LNHDA, CDR2 SQIVND (reference sequence). The CDR3 length is 16 residues. V was clipped by 5 bases and J by 0 bases, with 17 bases between them. The CDR3 region has the DNA TGTGCCAGTAGTCCCCGTGTCTCCCAGAGCTCCTACGAGCAGTACTTC. This gives the protein CASSPRVSQSSYEQYF.

The CDR3 sequence is CASSAQGFNNQPQHF. DNA of the CDR3: TGTGCCAGCAGTGCCCAGGGGTTTAACAATCAGCCCCAGCATTTT. V gene TRBV12-3 or TRBV12-4 combines with J gene TRBJ1-5; perhaps TRBD1 as D (6 bases). V was pared by 5 bases and J by 3 bases, with 14 bases between. The CDR3 length is 15 residues.

This sequence joins TRBV10-3 and TRBJ2-3, with 8 bases lining up with TRBD2. With V trimmed by 7 bases and J by 5 bases, 8 bases remained unmatched. Germline assignment: CDR1 ENHRY and CDR2 SYGVKD. CDR3 length: 14 amino acids. The CDR3 loop is CAITTGSGEDTQYF. The DNA for the CDR3 is TGTGCCATCACCACGGGTAGCGGGGAAGATACGCAGTATTTT.

This clonotype was observed a few times. The chain recombines TRBV11-3 with TRBJ2-3; TRBD1 matches at 9 bases. CDR1 SGHNT and CDR2 YENEEA come from the germline V gene. Trimming took 4 bases from V and 2 from J; bases not matched to a gene: 4. CDR3 size: 15 residues. The CDR3 loop is CASSSGTGSTDTQYF. The DNA of the CDR3 is TGTGCCAGCAGCTCAGGGACAGGGTCCACAGATACGCAGTATTTT.

The chain is built from TRBV20-1 and TRBJ2-6; D assignment may be TRBD1 or TRBD2 (5 bases each). V gave up 5 bases and J gave up 2 bases, with 13 bases separating them. There are 15 residues in the CDR3. Per germline, CDR1 DFQATT and CDR2 SNEGSKA (reference sequence). CDR3 residues: CSAPPGQAGANVLTF. As DNA, the CDR3 is TGCAGTGCTCCCCCGGGGCAGGCTGGGGCCAACGTCCTGACTTTC.

This chain connects TRBV12-3 or TRBV12-4 to TRBJ2-3, with TRBD2 as a possible D gene (6 bases). Trimming shortened V by 0 bases and J by 0 bases, and 7 bases separated the two germline ends. The CDR3 runs to 15 residues. CDR3 sequence (DNA): TGTGCCAGCAGTTTAGCGGCGGGGAGCACAGATACGCAGTATTTT. Protein sequence: CASSLAAGSTDTQYF.

The chain couples TRBV11-3 to TRBJ2-1, with 7 bases fitting TRBD1. Germline V CDR1 and CDR2: SGHNT, YENEEA. The CDR3 sequence is 15 residues long. The junction had 16 bases not matched to a gene; V was cut back by 8 bases and J by 9 bases. The CDR3 region has the DNA TGTGCCAGCGGAACCGGGACAGCCCCGGCGGGTGAGCAGTTCTTC. Translating it yields CASGTGTAPAGEQFF.

The genes are TRBV5-5 and TRBJ1-2; TRBD1 matches at 9 bases. V shed 4 bases, J shed 8 bases, and the junction held 15 bases outside the gene matches. Germline V CDR1 and CDR2: SGHKS, YYEKEE (reference sequence). This CDR3 contains 16 residues. CDR3 bases: TGTGCCAGCAGCCCCGAGGGTGTTGGGACAGGGAGGGGCTACACCTTC. Amino acid sequence: CASSPEGVGTGRGYTF.

This clonotype was detected ten times or more. This chain connects TRBV12-3 or TRBV12-4 to TRBJ2-3; D is unresolved. The ends were cut back, 7 bases at V and 3 bases at J, with 2 bases in the middle. CDR3 length: 10 residues. The CDR3 DNA reads as TGTGCCAGCAATACAGATACGCAGTATTTT. Protein: CASNTDTQYF.

This clonotype has more than one count but fewer than ten. The chain links TRBV18 to TRBJ2-1; tentative D call: TRBD2 (7 bases). Germline loops: CDR1 KGHSH, CDR2 LQKENI. CDR3 length: 13 residues. V was trimmed by 8 bases and J by 0 bases, leaving 8 bases between them. The CDR3 protein is CASGGASYNEQFF. CDR3 nucleotide sequence: TGTGCCAGCGGGGGGGCCTCCTACAATGAGCAGTTCTTC.